The 14 T cell receptor beta chains given below trace back to one sample, sequenced in a study of PD-L1 blockade in urothelial cancer. Time point reported: pretreatment peripheral blood. The protocol was immunoSEQ multiplex PCR, while the TCRdb copy is restricted to in-frame clones and leaves out a portion. The data show roughly 120,000 clones, 84% seen once. The input for sequencing was PBMCs, taken around atezolizumab (anti-PD-L1) treatment. These receptors were obtained from a man between 45 and 60 years old with urothelial cancer.

The chain links TRBV27 to TRBJ2-2; 8 nucleotides match TRBD1. V was pared by 0 bases and J by 5 bases, with 14 bases of the junction left unmatched. The CDR3 extends over 19 amino acids. Germline V lookup: CDR1 MNHEY, CDR2 SMNVEV (reference sequence). CDR3 loop: CASSLSNVGRRGRTGELFF. The CDR3 DNA reads as TGTGCCAGCAGTTTATCAAATGTCGGGCGCAGGGGGCGAACCGGGGAGCTGTTTTTT.

The chain employs TRBV6-1 and TRBJ1-5; D is unclear. The V gene's germline CDR1 is MNHNS and CDR2 SASEGT. The germline V and J ends were trimmed by 10 bases and 7 bases, with 17 bases remaining between them. CDR3 length equals 13 residues. This chain's CDR3 is CATSPAGGQPQHF. CDR3 coding DNA: TGTGCCACCAGCCCCGCCGGAGGGCAGCCCCAGCATTTT.

The gene calls are TRBV2 and TRBJ1-5; D ambiguous. The V end was cut by 5 bases, the J end by 4 bases, with 9 bases between. The CDR3 extends over 13 amino acids. Germline V gives CDR1 SNHLY, CDR2 FYNNEI. CDR3 protein: CASSQQFNQPQHF. The CDR3 DNA follows: TGTGCCAGCAGTCAACAGTTTAATCAGCCCCAGCATTTT.

The rearrangement joins TRBV25-1 to TRBJ1-2, with D unresolved. V was cut by 4 bases and J by 4 bases, with 10 bases left in between. Germline CDR1 and CDR2: MGHDK and SYGVNS. CDR3 length: 13 residues. This CDR3 is CASSGQVPYGYTF. CDR3 bases: TGTGCCAGCAGTGGGCAGGTACCCTATGGCTACACCTTC.

This clone was seen more than once but under ten times. The rearrangement uses TRBV11-2 and TRBJ2-5, with 7 bases matching TRBD2. CDR3 length equals 13 residues. CDR1 SGHAT and CDR2 FQNNGV come from the germline V gene. V was pared by 7 bases and J by 5 bases, with 7 bases of the junction left unmatched. CDR3 amino acids: CASTAGVRETQYF. In nucleotides, the CDR3 is TGTGCCAGCACCGCGGGGGTGAGGGAGACCCAGTACTTC.

The chain joins TRBV9 to TRBJ1-4; TRBD1 matches 9 bases. This CDR3 is built from 16 residues. Germline values: CDR1 SGDLS, CDR2 YYNGEE. V lost 3 bases, J lost 5 bases, and 8 bases stayed unmatched. This chain's CDR3 is CASSEAAGTGNEKLFF. CDR3 nucleotides: TGTGCCAGCAGCGAAGCGGCCGGGACAGGGAATGAAAAACTGTTTTTT.

The CDR3 bases are TGCGCCAGCAGCTTGGGTGCAGGCTACAATGAAAAACTGTTTTTT. Protein sequence: CASSLGAGYNEKLFF. This sequence joins TRBV5-1 and TRBJ1-4; D not certain. The germline CDR1 and CDR2 sequences are SGHRS and YFSETQ. The CDR3 runs 15 residues. V lost 0 bases and J 5 bases, leaving 11 bases between the germline ends.

The J gene is TRBJ1-2, the V gene TRBV11-2, with 11 bases fitting TRBD1. CDR1 is SGHAT and CDR2 is FQNNGV in the germline V gene. The length of the CDR3 is 18 residues. The V and J ends lost 4 bases and 3 bases, in that order; junction bases with no gene match: 13. CDR3 DNA sequence: TGTGCCAGCAGCTCCTCCCGGACAGGGGGCGATCTAGACTATGGCTACACCTTC. Residues: CASSSSRTGGDLDYGYTF.

This clone was found once. A junction boundary mismatches the germline segment, possibly from a read error. V gene TRBV7-7 combines with J gene TRBJ2-5, with TRBD1 identical over 7 bases. This CDR3 is 13 amino acids long. Germline V gene lookup returns CDR1 SSHAT and CDR2 FNYEAQ (reference sequence). The CDR3 loop is CASSLKGAETQYF. Here the CDR3 DNA reads TGTGCTAGCAGCTTGAAGGGGGCAGAGACCCAGTACTTC.

The CDR3 coding sequence is TGTGCCAGCAGCGCCCCGCCTAGCGGACCTAGGGATGAGCAGTTCTTC. It yields the protein CASSAPPSGPRDEQFF. The chain carries TRBV9 and TRBJ2-1; 7 positions match TRBD2. CDR3 length: 16 residues. The germline CDR1 and CDR2 sequences are SGDLS and YYNGEE. The V and J ends lost 3 bases and 8 bases, in that order; junction bases with no gene match: 14.

The rearrangement links TRBV19 to TRBJ2-3, with 9 bases aligning to TRBD1. Trimming removed 4 bases from V and 7 bases from J; junction bases left unmatched: 3. In germline, CDR1 is LNHDA, CDR2 SQIVND (reference sequence). The CDR3 consists of 13 residues. The CDR3 is CASSTTGGNTQYF. CDR3 coding DNA: TGTGCCAGTAGTACGACAGGGGGTAATACGCAGTATTTT.

This clone has more than one count but fewer than ten. This chain joins TRBV18 and TRBJ2-5; D is unclear. The ends were cut back, 3 bases at V and 2 bases at J, with 7 bases in the middle. CDR3 length: 13 residues. Germline loops: CDR1 KGHSH, CDR2 LQKENI. The DNA of the CDR3 is TGTGCCAGCTCACCGGGCGTGCAAGAGACCCAGTACTTC. Protein: CASSPGVQETQYF. The complete variable domain, with remaining parts taken from reference TRBV18 and TRBJ2-5, reads NAGVMQNPRHLVRRRGQEARLRCSPMKGHSHVYWYRQLPEEGLKFMVYLQKENIIDESGMPKERFSAEFPKEGPSILRIQQVVRGDSAAYFCASSPGVQETQYFGPGTRLLVL.

The chain combines TRBV11-2 with TRBJ2-3, with 8 bases fitting TRBD1. Germline V gene sequence: CDR1 SGHAT, CDR2 FQNNGV. The CDR3 extends over 17 amino acids. Losses at the gene ends were 0 bases for V and 0 bases for J; bases not matched to a gene: 5. The CDR3 coding sequence is TGTGCCAGCAGCTTAGATCGGCAGGGGGCAAGCACAGATACGCAGTATTTT. It translates to CASSLDRQGASTDTQYF.

The chain has TRBV5-1 and TRBJ2-7; D is unclear. This CDR3 has 14 amino acids. With 1 base removed from V and 3 bases from J, the gap between germline ends came to 11 bases. Germline V gene data show CDR1 as SGHRS and CDR2 as YFSETQ. CDR3 DNA: TGCGCCAGCAGCTTGTTGGAGCTGAACTACGAGCAGTACTTC. Translation: CASSLLELNYEQYF.